Described below is a single TCR beta chain sequence and its context. This sample is part of a study of blood T cell repertoires in COVID-19. Trimming took 5 bases from V and 2 from J, leaving 16 bases between them. The CDR3 covers 16 residues. The germline gives CDR1 MNHEY, CDR2 SMNVEV (reference sequence). Sequenced by immunoSEQ multiplex PCR; TCRdb stores in-frame clones only, minus some. The sample includes 210,000 or so clones, 83% of them seen just once. The chain joins TRBV27 to TRBJ1-5; D call uncertain. The receptor was isolated from a man in his fifties with active or convalescent COVID-19. Sequencing was performed on peripheral blood. The CDR3 DNA reads TGTGCCAGCAGTCCCCCCGGGAGGGTGGGCAATCAGCCCCAGCATTTT. It translates to CASSPPGRVGNQPQHF.